This T cell receptor beta chain derives from a study of blood T cell repertoires in COVID-19. Study overall: Both acute and convalescent COVID-19 samples were obtained from the United States, Italy and Spain.

Germline values: CDR1 GTSNPN, CDR2 SVGIG (reference sequence). Between the trimmed V and J ends, which lost 6 bases and 8 bases, there was a span of 13 bases. CDR3 length equals 11 residues. TCRdb's copy holds only in-frame clones and misses some; the assay was immunoSEQ multiplex PCR. This table has 170,000 or so clones, 70% to 90% appearing once. The rearrangement uses TRBV30 and TRBJ1-2, with D perhaps matching TRBD1 (6 bases). Sequenced: peripheral blood. The TCR sequence derives from a man between 18 and 29 years old who had recovered from COVID-19. This CDR3 is CACPGGGGYTF. In DNA form, the CDR3 reads TGTGCCTGCCCGGGGGGGGGCGGCTACACCTTC.